This TCR beta chain appears in the sequencing data of a study of radiotherapy plus CTLA-4 blockade in lung cancer. As for the study in general: Objective responses emerged in over 15% of patients, and about 30% attained disease control. Findings and limits, study-wide: Clones derived from tumor TCRs expanded in blood after radiotherapy plus ipilimumab. Early blood T cell clone dynamics, with interferon-beta, were reported to best predict response.

A note on this clone: Its antigen is still unknown.

Trimming removed 5 bases at V and 4 bases at J, with 16 bases between. The CDR3 contains 15 residues. Germline V gene data show CDR1 as SGHTA and CDR2 as FQGNSA. Sequencing used immunoSEQ multiplex PCR; TCRdb keeps in-frame clones, though not all of them. The sample shows 80,000 or so clones, more than 60% of them seen only once. The source of this sequence is a human donor with non-small cell lung cancer whose response to radiotherapy plus ipilimumab could not be evaluated. Some clones in this sample may be carry-over from other donors' samples. Sequences were derived from peripheral blood, sampled from a patient treated with radiotherapy plus ipilimumab. The J gene is TRBJ2-3, the V gene TRBV7-2; D perhaps matches TRBD2 (5 bases). The CDR3 here is CASSALATIADTQYF. The CDR3 DNA sequence: TGTGCCAGCAGCGCTCTAGCCACGATTGCAGATACGCAGTATTTT.